What follows are 15 T cell receptor beta chains derived from one specimen sequenced in a study of blood T cell repertoires in COVID-19 (TCRdb year 2020). Receptor amplification or capture employed the immunoSEQ multiplex PCR assay. Imported from immuneACCESS, the table was reduced by TCRdb to in-frame sequences with V and J called. These copies leave out some clones; in studies compared against another copy, an unresolved V gene accounts for under half, and the cause of the remainder is not known. Counted in this sample were approximately 49,000 clones; 82% of them appeared once. Of the sample, roughly 14% falls within the top ten clones. The sequenced material came from peripheral blood. The receptors come from a human donor with acute or convalescent COVID-19. The donor label of this sample is uncertain.

The CDR3 DNA is TGTGCCAGCTCAACCGGCGGAGAGACCCAGTACTTC. It yields the protein CASSTGGETQYF. The rearrangement links TRBV18 to TRBJ2-5; D is uncertain. V lost 5 bases to trimming and J lost 4 bases, with 8 bases between them. Germline lookup yields CDR1 KGHSH and CDR2 LQKENI. This CDR3 comprises 12 residues.

The chain carries TRBV10-2 and TRBJ2-2; 7 bases align to TRBD2. The CDR3 covers 14 residues. Germline trimming cut 4 bases from V and 6 bases from J; bases unmatched to any gene: 5. The V gene's germline CDR1 is WSHSY and CDR2 SAAADI. The CDR3 spells CASSVSGTAGELFF. The CDR3 DNA follows: TGCGCCAGCAGTGTAAGCGGGACGGCCGGGGAGCTGTTTTTT.

The rearrangement links TRBV6-6 to TRBJ2-7, with 9 bases aligning to TRBD2. The CDR3 is 14 residues long. Per germline, CDR1 MNHNY and CDR2 SVGAGI (reference sequence). The J segment lost 6 bases and the V segment lost 5 bases, leaving 8 bases of the junction unmatched. The CDR3 nucleotides read TGTGCCAGCAGTCTAGCGGGGTCTAGGGGCGAGCAGTACTTC. Translating it yields CASSLAGSRGEQYF.

The chain carries TRBV30 and TRBJ2-1; 9 nucleotides agree with TRBD2. This CDR3 has 16 amino acids. CDR1 GTSNPN and CDR2 SVGIG come from the germline V gene (reference sequence). This chain's CDR3 is CAAGAAGGSSYNEQFF. The CDR3 coding sequence is TGTGCTGCGGGGGCAGCGGGAGGCAGCTCCTACAATGAGCAGTTCTTC.

The V gene is TRBV6-1, the J gene TRBJ2-3; 7 positions match TRBD2. The CDR3 contains 15 residues. CDR1 MNHNS and CDR2 SASEGT come from the germline V gene. Trimming cost V 7 bases and J 0 bases; bases outside gene matches: 7. CDR3 DNA: TGTGCCAGCACTACCTCAGCGGGGAGCACAGATACGCAGTATTTT. Its translation: CASTTSAGSTDTQYF.

The chain employs TRBV2 and TRBJ1-2, with TRBD1 matching over 7 bases. Germline assignment: CDR1 SNHLY and CDR2 FYNNEI. The ends lost 2 bases at V and 4 bases at J; junction bases unmatched: 1. The CDR3 covers 13 residues. Written as DNA, the CDR3 is TGTGCCAGCAGTGAATGGACAGGCTATGGCTACACCTTC. Its protein product is CASSEWTGYGYTF.

This clone was observed a handful of times. The V call is TRBV3-1 (or the pseudogene TRBV3-2), the J call TRBJ1-1; D call uncertain. This CDR3 spans 15 amino acids. The V end lost 3 bases, the J end lost 1 base, and 12 bases lay between the germline ends. CDR1 LGHDT and CDR2 YNNKEL come from the germline V gene (reference sequence). CDR3 bases: TGTGCCAGCAGCCATAGGTGCCGGAGGAACACTGAAGCTTTCTTT. Its translation: CASSHRCRRNTEAFF.

The chain recombines TRBV5-4 with TRBJ2-7; 8 nucleotides align to TRBD2. In germline, CDR1 is SGHNT, CDR2 YYREEE (reference sequence). With 5 bases clipped from V and 1 base from J, the junction kept 8 bases outside the gene matches. This CDR3 spans 15 amino acids. CDR3 residues: CASRPLAGESYEQYF. Written as DNA, the CDR3 is TGTGCCAGCAGGCCCCTAGCGGGTGAATCCTACGAGCAGTACTTC.

This chain uses TRBV4-1 with TRBJ2-3; 8 positions match TRBD1. Germline loops: CDR1 MGHRA, CDR2 YSYEKL. The ends lost 5 bases at V and 4 bases at J; junction bases unmatched: 11. The length of the CDR3 is 16 residues. The CDR3 is CASSSPRGPGADTQYF. The DNA of the CDR3 is TGCGCCAGCAGCTCGCCCAGGGGGCCGGGGGCAGATACGCAGTATTTT.

The chain combines TRBV28 with TRBJ1-1; the match to TRBD1 covers 9 bases. Germline V gene sequence: CDR1 MDHEN, CDR2 SYDVKM. The CDR3 has 16 residues. J was trimmed by 4 bases and V by 6 bases; bases with no gene match: 12. The CDR3 DNA reads as TGTGCCAGCAGATCCCCGGGACAGGGAGGGATCACTGAAGCTTTCTTT. Translated: CASRSPGQGGITEAFF.

The chain carries TRBV30 and TRBJ2-1; D uncertain. Germline CDR1 reads GTSNPN; CDR2 reads SVGIG (reference sequence). Trimming removed 0 bases at V and 7 bases at J, with 16 bases between. The CDR3 is 15 amino acids. CDR3 loop: CAWSVRRPPVNEQFF. CDR3 nucleotides: TGTGCCTGGAGTGTAAGGCGGCCCCCGGTGAATGAGCAGTTCTTC.

V usage is TRBV19 and J usage is TRBJ2-3, with TRBD2 matching over 11 bases. This CDR3 has 15 amino acids. In germline, CDR1 is LNHDA, CDR2 SQIVND (reference sequence). Trimming took 7 bases from V and 1 from J; bases not matched to a gene: 4. This CDR3 is CASTSLAGGTDTQYF. As DNA, the CDR3 is TGTGCCAGTACCTCACTAGCGGGGGGCACAGATACGCAGTATTTT.

The CDR3 spells CASSQEINRGSEKLFF. CDR3 nucleotides: TGCGCCAGCAGCCAAGAAATTAACAGGGGTTCTGAAAAACTGTTTTTT. This sequence joins TRBV4-3 and TRBJ1-4, with TRBD1 identical over 7 bases. V lost 0 bases and J lost 7; bases outside the gene matches: 8. Germline-derived CDR1 and CDR2 are LGHNA and YSLEER. The CDR3 is 16 residues long.

The V gene is TRBV19, the J gene TRBJ1-5; possibly TRBD1 for D (5 bases). Germline CDR1 and CDR2: LNHDA and SQIVND (reference sequence). This CDR3 has 16 amino acids. Between the trimmed V and J ends, which lost 4 bases and 1 base, there was a span of 14 bases. CDR3: CASSTWPEGSNQPQHF. The CDR3 DNA reads as TGTGCCAGTAGTACCTGGCCGGAGGGGAGCAATCAGCCCCAGCATTTT. Full variable domain (remainder filled in from reference TRBV19 and TRBJ1-5): DGGITQSPKYLFRKEGQNVTLSCEQNLNHDAMYWYRQDPGQGLRLIYYSQIVNDFQKGDIAEGYSVSREKKESFPLTVTSAQKNPTAFYLCASSTWPEGSNQPQHFGDGTRLSIL.

The rearrangement links TRBV4-1 to TRBJ1-1, with D hard to call. This CDR3 region has 17 residues. The germline V and J ends were trimmed by 0 bases and 1 base, with 15 bases remaining between them. Germline CDR1 is MGHRA and CDR2 is YSYEKL. This CDR3 reads CASSQDGISAGNTEAFF. The CDR3 nucleotides read TGCGCCAGCAGCCAAGACGGTATCTCGGCGGGGAACACTGAAGCTTTCTTT.